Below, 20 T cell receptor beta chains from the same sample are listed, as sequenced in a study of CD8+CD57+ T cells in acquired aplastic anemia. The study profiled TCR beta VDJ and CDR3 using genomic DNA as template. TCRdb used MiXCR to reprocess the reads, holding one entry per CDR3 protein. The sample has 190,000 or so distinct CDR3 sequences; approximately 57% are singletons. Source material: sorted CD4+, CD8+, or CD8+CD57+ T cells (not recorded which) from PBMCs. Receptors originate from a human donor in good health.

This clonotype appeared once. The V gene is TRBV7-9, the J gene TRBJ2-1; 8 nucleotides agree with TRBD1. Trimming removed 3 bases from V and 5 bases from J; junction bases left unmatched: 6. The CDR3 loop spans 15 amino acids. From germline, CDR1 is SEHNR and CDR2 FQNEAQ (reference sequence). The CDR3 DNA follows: TGTGCCAGCAGCTTTACAGGGGGTCGGAACAATGAGCAGTTCTTC. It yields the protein CASSFTGGRNNEQFF.

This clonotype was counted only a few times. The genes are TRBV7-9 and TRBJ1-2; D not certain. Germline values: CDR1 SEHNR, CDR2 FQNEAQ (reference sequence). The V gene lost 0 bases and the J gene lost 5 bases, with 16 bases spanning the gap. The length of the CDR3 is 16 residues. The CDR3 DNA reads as TGTGCCAGCAGCTTAGCGTGGGCGGAGTCCGGGTATGGCTACACCTTC. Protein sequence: CASSLAWAESGYGYTF.

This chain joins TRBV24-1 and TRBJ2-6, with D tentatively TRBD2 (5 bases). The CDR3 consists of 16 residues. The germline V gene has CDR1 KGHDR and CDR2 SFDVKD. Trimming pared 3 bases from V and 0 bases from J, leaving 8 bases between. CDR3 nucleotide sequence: TGTGCCACCAGTGATCAACGGGGCTCTGGGGCCAACGTCCTGACTTTC. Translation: CATSDQRGSGANVLTF.

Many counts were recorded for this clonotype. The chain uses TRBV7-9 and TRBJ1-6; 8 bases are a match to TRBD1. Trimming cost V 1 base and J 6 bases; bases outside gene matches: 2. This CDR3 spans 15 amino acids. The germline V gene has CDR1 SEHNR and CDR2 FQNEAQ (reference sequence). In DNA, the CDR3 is TGTGCCAGCAGCTTAGTACAGGGGGTTAATTCACCCCTCCACTTT. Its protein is CASSLVQGVNSPLHF.

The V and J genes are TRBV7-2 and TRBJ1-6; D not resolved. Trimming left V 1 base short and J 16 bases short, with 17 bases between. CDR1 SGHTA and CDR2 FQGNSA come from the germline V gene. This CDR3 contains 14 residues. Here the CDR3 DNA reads TGTGCCAGCAGCTTAGGGGTCGGAGTAAGGGTACTCCACTTT. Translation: CASSLGVGVRVLHF.

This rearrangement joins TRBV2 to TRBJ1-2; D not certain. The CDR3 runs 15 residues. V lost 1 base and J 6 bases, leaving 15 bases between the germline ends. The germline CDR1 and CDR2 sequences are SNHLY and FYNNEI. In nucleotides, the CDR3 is TGTGCCAGCAGTGAAGGGCAGCCAGGATTCGATGGCTACACCTTC. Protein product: CASSEGQPGFDGYTF.

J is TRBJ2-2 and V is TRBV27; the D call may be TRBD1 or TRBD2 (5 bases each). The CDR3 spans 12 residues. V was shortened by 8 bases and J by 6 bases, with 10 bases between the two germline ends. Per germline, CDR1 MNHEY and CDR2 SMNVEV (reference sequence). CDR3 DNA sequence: TGTGCCAGCCAGGGACCGCCCGGGGAGCTGTTTTTT. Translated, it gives CASQGPPGELFF.

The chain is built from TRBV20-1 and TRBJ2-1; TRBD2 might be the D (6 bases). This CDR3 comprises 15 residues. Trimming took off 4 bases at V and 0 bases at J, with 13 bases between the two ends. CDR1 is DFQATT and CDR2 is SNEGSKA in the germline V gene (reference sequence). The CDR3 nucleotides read TGCAGTGCTACCTCAGGCGGGACCTCCTACAATGAGCAGTTCTTC. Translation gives CSATSGGTSYNEQFF.

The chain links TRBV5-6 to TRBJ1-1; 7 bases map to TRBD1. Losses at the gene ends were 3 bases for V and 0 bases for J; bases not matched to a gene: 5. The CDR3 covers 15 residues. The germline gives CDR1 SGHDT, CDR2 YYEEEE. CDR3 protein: CASSSPGQMNTEAFF. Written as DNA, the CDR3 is TGTGCCAGCAGCTCTCCGGGACAGATGAACACTGAAGCTTTCTTT.

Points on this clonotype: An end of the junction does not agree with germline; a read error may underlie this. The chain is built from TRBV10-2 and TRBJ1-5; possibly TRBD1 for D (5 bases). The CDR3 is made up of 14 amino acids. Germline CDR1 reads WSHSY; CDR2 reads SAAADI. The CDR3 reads CASSERGADQPQHF. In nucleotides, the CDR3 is TGCGCCAGCAGTGAGAGGGGCGCGGATCAGCCTCAGCATTTT.

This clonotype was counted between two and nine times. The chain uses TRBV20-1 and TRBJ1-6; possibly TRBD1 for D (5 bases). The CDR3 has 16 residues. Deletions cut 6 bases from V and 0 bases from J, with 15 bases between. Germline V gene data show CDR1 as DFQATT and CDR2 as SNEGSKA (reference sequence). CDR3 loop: CSAIWGGSSYNSPLHF. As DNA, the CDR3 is TGCAGTGCCATATGGGGGGGTAGCTCCTATAATTCACCCCTCCACTTT.

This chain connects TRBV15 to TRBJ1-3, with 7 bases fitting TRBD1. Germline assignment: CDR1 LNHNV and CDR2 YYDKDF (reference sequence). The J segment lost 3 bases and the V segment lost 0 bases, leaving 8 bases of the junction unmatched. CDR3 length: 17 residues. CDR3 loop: CATSRESTGTVGNTIYF. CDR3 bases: TGTGCCACCAGCAGAGAATCGACCGGGACAGTTGGAAACACCATATATTTT.

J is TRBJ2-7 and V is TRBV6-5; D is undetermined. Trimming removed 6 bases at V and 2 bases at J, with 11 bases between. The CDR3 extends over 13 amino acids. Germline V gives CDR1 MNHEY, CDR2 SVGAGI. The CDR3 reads CASSYRAAYEQYF. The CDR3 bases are TGTGCCAGCAGCTACCGCGCCGCCTACGAGCAGTACTTC.

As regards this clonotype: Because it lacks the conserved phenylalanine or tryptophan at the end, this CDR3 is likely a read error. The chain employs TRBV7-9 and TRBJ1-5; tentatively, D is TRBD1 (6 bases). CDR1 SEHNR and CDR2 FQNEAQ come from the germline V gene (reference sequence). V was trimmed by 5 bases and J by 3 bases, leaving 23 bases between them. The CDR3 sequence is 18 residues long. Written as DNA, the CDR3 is TGTGCCAGCAGCCCCACCCCGTGGGGGGCAGACCTCAATCAGCCCCAGCATTCT. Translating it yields CASSPTPWGADLNQPQHS.

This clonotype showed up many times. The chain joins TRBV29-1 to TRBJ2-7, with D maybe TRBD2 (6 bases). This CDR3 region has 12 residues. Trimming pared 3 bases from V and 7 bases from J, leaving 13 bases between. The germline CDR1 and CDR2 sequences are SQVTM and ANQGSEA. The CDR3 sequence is CSVEDMEGEQYF. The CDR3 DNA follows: TGCAGCGTTGAGGACATGGAGGGGGAGCAGTACTTC.

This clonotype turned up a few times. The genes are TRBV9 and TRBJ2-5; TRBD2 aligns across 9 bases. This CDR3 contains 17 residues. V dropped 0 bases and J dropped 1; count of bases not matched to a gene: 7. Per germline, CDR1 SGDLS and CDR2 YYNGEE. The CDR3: CASSVGAGGPGQETQYF. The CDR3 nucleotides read TGTGCCAGCAGCGTAGGCGCGGGGGGGCCCGGCCAAGAGACCCAGTACTTC.

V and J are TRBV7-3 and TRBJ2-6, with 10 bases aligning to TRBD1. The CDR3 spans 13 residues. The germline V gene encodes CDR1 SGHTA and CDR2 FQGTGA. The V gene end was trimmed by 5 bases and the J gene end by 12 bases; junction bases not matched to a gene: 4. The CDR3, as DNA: TGTGCCAGCAGCATGGACAGGGGGACCGTCCTGACTTTC. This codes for CASSMDRGTVLTF.

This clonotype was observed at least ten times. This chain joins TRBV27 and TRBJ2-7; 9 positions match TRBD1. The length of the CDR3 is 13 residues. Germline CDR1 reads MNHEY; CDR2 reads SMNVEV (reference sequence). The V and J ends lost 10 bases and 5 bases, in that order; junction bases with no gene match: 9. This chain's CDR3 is CATSGQGWNEQYF. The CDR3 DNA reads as TGTGCCACCTCGGGACAGGGTTGGAACGAGCAGTACTTC.

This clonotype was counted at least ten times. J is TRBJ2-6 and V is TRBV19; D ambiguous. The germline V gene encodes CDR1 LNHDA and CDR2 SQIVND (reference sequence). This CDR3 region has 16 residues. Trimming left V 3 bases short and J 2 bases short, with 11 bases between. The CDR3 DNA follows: TGTGCCAGTAGTATCGCAGGACCCCCTGGGGCCAACGTCCTGACTTTC. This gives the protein CASSIAGPPGANVLTF.

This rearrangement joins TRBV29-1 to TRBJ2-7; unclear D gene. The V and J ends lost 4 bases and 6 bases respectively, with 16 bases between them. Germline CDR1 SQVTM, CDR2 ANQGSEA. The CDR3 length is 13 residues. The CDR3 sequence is CSVGLGRSGEQYF. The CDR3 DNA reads TGCAGCGTTGGGTTGGGCCGTTCTGGCGAGCAGTACTTC.